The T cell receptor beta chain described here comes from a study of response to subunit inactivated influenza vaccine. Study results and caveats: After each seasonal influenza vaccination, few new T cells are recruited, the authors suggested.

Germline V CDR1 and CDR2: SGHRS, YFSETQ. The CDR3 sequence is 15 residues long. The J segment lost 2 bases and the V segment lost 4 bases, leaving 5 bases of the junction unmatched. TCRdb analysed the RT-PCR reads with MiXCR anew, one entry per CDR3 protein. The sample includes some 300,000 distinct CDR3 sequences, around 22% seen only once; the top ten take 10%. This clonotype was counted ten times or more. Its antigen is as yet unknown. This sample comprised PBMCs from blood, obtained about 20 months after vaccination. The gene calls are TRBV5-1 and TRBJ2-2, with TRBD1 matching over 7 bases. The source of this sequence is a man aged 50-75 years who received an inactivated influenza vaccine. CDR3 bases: TGCGCCAGCAGCGTCGGGACAGTTAACACCGGGGAGCTGTTTTTT. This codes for CASSVGTVNTGELFF.